Described below is a single T cell receptor (beta chain) sequence and its context. This sample includes further DNA sequences coding for the same CDR3. The data belong to a study of blood T cell repertoires in COVID-19. Study-wide background: In each case, the material was cDNA or gDNA derived from T cells, B-cell-depleted T cells, or PBMCs.

Assay: immunoSEQ multiplex PCR; the TCRdb copy retains only in-frame clones and omits some. The sample contains approximately 300,000 clones, about 89% of which appear only once. The CDR3 sequence is 13 residues long. Looked up from germline, CDR1 is LNHDA and CDR2 is SQIVND (reference sequence). Trimming cost V 5 bases and J 6 bases; bases outside gene matches: 2. The sample was peripheral blood. The gene calls are TRBV19 and TRBJ2-3, with 10 positions matching TRBD2. The sequence came from a man aged 25-45 years with acute or convalescent COVID-19. The CDR3: CASSRGLADTQYF. In DNA form, the CDR3 reads TGTGCCAGTAGTCGGGGACTAGCGGATACGCAGTATTTT.